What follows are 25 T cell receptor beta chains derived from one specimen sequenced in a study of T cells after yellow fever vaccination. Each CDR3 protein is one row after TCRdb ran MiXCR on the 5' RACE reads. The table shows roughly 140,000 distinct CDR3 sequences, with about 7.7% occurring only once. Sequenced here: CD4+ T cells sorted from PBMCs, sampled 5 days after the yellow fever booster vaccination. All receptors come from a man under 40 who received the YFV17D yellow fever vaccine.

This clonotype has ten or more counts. The CDR3 DNA reads as TGTGCCAGTAGTGTACTAGCGGGGAGCTCCTACGAGCAGTACTTC. It yields the protein CASSVLAGSSYEQYF. The chain joins TRBV19 to TRBJ2-7, with 10 bases lining up with TRBD2. The V gene end was trimmed by 5 bases and the J gene end by 0 bases; junction bases not matched to a gene: 4. The CDR3 has 15 amino acids. Looked up from germline, CDR1 is LNHDA and CDR2 is SQIVND (reference sequence).

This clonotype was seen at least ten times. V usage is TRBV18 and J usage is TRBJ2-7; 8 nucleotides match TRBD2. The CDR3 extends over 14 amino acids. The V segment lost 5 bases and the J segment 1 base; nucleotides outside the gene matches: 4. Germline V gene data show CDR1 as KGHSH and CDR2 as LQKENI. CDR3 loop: CASSSGGYSYEQYF. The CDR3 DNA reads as TGTGCCAGCTCAAGCGGGGGATATTCCTACGAGCAGTACTTC.

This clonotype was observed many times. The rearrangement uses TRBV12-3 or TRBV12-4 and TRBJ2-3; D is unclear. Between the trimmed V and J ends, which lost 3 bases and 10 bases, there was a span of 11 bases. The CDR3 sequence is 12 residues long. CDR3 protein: CASSFPYRAQYF. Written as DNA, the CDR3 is TGTGCCAGCAGTTTCCCCTACCGTGCGCAGTATTTT.

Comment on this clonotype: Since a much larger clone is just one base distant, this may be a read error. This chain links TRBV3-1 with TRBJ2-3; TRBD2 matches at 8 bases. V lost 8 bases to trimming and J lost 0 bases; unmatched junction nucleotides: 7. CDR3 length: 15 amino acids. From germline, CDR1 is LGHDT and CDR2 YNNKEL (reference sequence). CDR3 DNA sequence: TGTGCCAGCTGCAAGAAGCGGGAGAGCACAGATACGCAGTATTTT. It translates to CASCKKRESTDTQYF.

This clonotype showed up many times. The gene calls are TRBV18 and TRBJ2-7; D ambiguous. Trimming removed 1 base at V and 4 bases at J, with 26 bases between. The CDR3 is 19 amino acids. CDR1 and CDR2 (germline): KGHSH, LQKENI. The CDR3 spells CASSPRPGDGRPDYYEQYF. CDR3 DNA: TGTGCCAGCTCACCACGACCCGGCGATGGGCGACCCGATTATTACGAGCAGTACTTC.

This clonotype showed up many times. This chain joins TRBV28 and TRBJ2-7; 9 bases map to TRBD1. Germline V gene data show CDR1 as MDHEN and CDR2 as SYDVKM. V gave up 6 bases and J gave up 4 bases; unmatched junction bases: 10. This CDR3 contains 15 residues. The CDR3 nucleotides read TGTGCCAGCAGAACCTCCGGGACAGGGAGATACGAGCAGTACTTC. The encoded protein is CASRTSGTGRYEQYF.

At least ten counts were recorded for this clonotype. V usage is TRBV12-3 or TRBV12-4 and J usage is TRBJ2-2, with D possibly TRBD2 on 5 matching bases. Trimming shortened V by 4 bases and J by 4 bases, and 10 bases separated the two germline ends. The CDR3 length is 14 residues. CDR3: CASSSGLSTGELFF. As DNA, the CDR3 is TGTGCCAGCAGTTCAGGACTGTCCACCGGGGAGCTGTTTTTT.

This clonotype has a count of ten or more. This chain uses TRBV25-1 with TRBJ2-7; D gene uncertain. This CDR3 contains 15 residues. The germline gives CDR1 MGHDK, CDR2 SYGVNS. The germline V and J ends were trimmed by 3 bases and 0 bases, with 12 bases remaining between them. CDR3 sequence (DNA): TGTGCCAGCAGTGATGCTGGCAGTAGCTCCTACGAGCAGTACTTC. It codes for CASSDAGSSSYEQYF.

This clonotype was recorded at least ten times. CDR3 in DNA: TGCAGTGGGGAGGGATCTAGCACTGAAGCTTTCTTT. Translation: CSGEGSSTEAFF. The V and J genes are TRBV20-1 and TRBJ1-1; D not certain. This CDR3 region has 12 residues. V was cut by 7 bases and J by 4 bases, with 13 bases left in between. Germline V gene data show CDR1 as DFQATT and CDR2 as SNEGSKA (reference sequence).

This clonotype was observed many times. The CDR3 nucleotides read TGCAGTGCTAGGCGGTGGGCCCTGCAAGAGACCCAGTACTTC. Its protein is CSARRWALQETQYF. The chain has TRBV20-1 and TRBJ2-5; D is uncertain. V was pared by 3 bases and J by 2 bases, with 13 bases between. The CDR3 length is 14 residues. The germline gives CDR1 DFQATT, CDR2 SNEGSKA (reference sequence).

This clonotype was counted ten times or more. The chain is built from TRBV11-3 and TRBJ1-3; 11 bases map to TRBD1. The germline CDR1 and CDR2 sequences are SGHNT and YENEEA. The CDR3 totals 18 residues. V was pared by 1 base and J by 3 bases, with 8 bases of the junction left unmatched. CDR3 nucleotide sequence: TGTGCCAGCAGCTTAGTGGGGACAGGGGGAATTGTTGGAAACACCATATATTTT. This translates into CASSLVGTGGIVGNTIYF.

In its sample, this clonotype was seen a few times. CDR3 in amino acids: CASSLTIPKEGSEQFF. DNA for the CDR3: TGCGCCAGCAGCCTGACGATCCCCAAAGAGGGTAGTGAGCAGTTCTTC. The rearrangement links TRBV5-1 to TRBJ2-1, with D tentatively TRBD2 (5 bases). Germline values: CDR1 SGHRS, CDR2 YFSETQ. Deletions cut 4 bases from V and 9 bases from J, with 23 bases between. The CDR3 totals 16 residues.

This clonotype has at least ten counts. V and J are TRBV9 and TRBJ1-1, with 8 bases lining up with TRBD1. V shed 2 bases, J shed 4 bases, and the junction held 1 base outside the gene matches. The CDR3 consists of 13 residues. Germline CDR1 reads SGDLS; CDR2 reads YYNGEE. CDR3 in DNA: TGTGCCAGCAGCGTGGACAGGGTCACTGAAGCTTTCTTT. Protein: CASSVDRVTEAFF.

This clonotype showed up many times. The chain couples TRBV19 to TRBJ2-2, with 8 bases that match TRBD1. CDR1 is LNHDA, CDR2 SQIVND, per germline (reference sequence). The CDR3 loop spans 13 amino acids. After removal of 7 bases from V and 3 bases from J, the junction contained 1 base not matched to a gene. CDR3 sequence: CASNRGDTGELFF. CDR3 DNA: TGTGCCAGTAACAGGGGGGACACCGGGGAGCTGTTTTTT.

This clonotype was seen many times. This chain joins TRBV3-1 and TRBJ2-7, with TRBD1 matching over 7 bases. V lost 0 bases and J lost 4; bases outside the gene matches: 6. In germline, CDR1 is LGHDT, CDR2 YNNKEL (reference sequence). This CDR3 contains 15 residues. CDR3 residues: CASSQEETGSYEQYF. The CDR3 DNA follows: TGTGCCAGCAGCCAAGAGGAGACAGGGTCATACGAGCAGTACTTC.

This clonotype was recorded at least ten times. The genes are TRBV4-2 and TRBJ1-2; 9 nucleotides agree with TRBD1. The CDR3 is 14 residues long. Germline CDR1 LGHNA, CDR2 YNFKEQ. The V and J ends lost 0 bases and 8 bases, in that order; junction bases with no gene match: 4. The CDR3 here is CASSQDRTGVGYTF. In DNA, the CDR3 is TGTGCCAGCAGCCAAGATCGGACAGGGGTCGGCTACACCTTC.

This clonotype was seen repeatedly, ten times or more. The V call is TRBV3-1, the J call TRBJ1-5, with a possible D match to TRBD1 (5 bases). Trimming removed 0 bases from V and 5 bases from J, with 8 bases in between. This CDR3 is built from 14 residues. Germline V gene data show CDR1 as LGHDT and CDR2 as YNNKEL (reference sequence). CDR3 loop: CASSQEYRHQPQHF. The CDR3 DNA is TGTGCCAGCAGCCAAGAGTACAGGCATCAGCCCCAGCATTTT.

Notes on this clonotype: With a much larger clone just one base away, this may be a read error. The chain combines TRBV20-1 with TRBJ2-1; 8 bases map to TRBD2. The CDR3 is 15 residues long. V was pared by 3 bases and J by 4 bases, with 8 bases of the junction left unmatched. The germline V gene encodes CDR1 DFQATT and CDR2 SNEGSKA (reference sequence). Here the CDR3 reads CSASSGGAVYNEQFF. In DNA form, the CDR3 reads TGCAGTGCTAGTTCCGGGGGGGCCGTGTACAATGAGCAGTTCTTC.

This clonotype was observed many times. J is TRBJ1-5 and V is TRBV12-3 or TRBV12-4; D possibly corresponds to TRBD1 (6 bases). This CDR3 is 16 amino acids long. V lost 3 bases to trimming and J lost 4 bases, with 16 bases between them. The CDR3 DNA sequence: TGTGCCAGCAGTTTGGCGGGACAAACTCCGAATCAGCCCCAGCATTTT. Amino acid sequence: CASSLAGQTPNQPQHF.

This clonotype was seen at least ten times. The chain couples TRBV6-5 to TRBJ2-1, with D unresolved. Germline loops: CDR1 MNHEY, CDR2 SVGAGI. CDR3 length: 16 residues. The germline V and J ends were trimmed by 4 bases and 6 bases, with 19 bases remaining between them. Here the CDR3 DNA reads TGTGCCAGCAGTTTTACTCTCGCCTCCGCGACCAATGAGCAGTTCTTC. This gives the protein CASSFTLASATNEQFF.

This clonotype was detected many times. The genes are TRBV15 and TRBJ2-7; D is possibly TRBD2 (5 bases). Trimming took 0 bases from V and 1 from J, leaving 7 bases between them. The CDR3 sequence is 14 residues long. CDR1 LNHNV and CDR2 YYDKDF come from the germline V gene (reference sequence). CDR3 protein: CATSRDKRSYEQYF. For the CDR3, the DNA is TGTGCCACCAGCAGAGATAAGCGGTCCTACGAGCAGTACTTC. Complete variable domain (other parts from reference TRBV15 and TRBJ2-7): DAMVIQNPRYQVTQFGKPVTLSCSQTLNHNVMYWYQQKSSQAPKLLFHYYDKDFNNEADTPDNFQSRRPNTSFCFLDIRSPGLGDTAMYLCATSRDKRSYEQYFGPGTRLTVT.

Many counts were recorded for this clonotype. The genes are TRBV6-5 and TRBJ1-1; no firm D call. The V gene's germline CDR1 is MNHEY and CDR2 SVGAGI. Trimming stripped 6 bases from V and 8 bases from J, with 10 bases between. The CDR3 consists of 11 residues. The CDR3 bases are TGTGCCAGCAGGGATTTGAACGAAGCTTTCTTT. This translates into CASRDLNEAFF.

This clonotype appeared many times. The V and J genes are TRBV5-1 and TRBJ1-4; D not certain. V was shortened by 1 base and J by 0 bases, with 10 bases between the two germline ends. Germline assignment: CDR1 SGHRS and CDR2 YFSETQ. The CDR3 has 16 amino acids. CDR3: CASSLTAGPTNEKLFF. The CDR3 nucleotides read TGCGCCAGCAGCTTGACGGCCGGGCCAACTAATGAAAAACTGTTTTTT.

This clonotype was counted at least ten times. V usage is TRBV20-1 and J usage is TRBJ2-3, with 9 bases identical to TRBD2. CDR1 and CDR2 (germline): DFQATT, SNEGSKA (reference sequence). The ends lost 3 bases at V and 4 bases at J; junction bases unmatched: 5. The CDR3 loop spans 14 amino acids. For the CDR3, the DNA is TGCAGTGCTAGCCGACTAGCGGCGTCAGATACGCAGTATTTT. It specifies CSASRLAASDTQYF.

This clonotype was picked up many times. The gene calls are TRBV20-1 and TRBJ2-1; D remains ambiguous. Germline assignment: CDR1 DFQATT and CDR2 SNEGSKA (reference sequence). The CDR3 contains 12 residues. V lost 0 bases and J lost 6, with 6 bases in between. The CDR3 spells CSARDGINEQFF. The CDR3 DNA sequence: TGCAGTGCTAGAGATGGGATCAATGAGCAGTTCTTC.